This T cell receptor beta chain comes out of a study of technical replicates of blood from a few donors. Sequencing used immunoSEQ multiplex PCR; TCRdb keeps in-frame clones, though not all of them. The table has around 80,000 clones, 93% seen once; the top ten hold 0.2% to 0.25%. V gave up 3 bases and J gave up 5 bases, with 7 bases separating them. Germline loops: CDR1 LNHDA, CDR2 SQIVND (reference sequence). CDR3 length: 12 amino acids. This TCR came from a human donor in good health. Sample: T cells isolated from PBMCs. The V call is TRBV19, the J call TRBJ1-1; the D is unclear. CDR3 sequence reads: CASSIALTEAFF. Here the CDR3 DNA reads TGTGCCAGTAGTATCGCGCTAACTGAAGCTTTCTTT.